Each of the 19 T cell receptor beta chains below was sequenced from the same sample in a study of blood T cell repertoires in COVID-19 (dated by TCRdb to about 2020). The library was obtained by the immunoSEQ multiplex PCR assay. What TCRdb holds here is the immuneACCESS table cut down to in-frame rearrangements. Part of the clones is not present; checked against another copy, under half of the missing clones reflect an unresolved V gene, and the others are unexplained. Present in this sample are fewer than 150,000 clones, roughly 89% of which were seen just once. The ten top clones hold 3.5% to 4% of the sample. What was sequenced was peripheral blood. These TCRs come from a woman in her sixties or seventies with COVID-19, enrolled during active disease.

The J gene is TRBJ2-1, the V gene TRBV6-2 or TRBV6-3, with 10 bases aligning to TRBD2. The CDR3 consists of 15 residues. Trimming cost V 5 bases and J 5 bases; bases outside gene matches: 6. Germline loops: CDR1 MNHEY, CDR2 SVGEGT. The CDR3 DNA sequence: TGTGCCAGCAGTCGAGCGGGGGGGCTGAACAATGAGCAGTTCTTC. Encoded protein: CASSRAGGLNNEQFF.

The chain couples TRBV5-1 to TRBJ2-2, with 13 bases identical to TRBD2. With V trimmed by 1 base and J by 1 base, 1 base remained unmatched. CDR1 is SGHRS and CDR2 is YFSETQ in the germline V gene. The CDR3 contains 17 residues. The CDR3 region is CASSLRLAGGNTGELFF. CDR3 DNA sequence: TGCGCCAGCAGCTTGAGACTAGCGGGGGGGAACACCGGGGAGCTGTTTTTT.

The rearrangement joins TRBV13 to TRBJ1-2, with 8 bases that match TRBD1. The V gene's germline CDR1 is PRHDT and CDR2 FYEKMQ (reference sequence). Germline trimming cut 3 bases from V and 4 bases from J; bases unmatched to any gene: 1. The CDR3 runs to 13 residues. CDR3 amino acids: CASSLGQVYGYTF. The CDR3 region has the DNA TGTGCCAGCAGCTTGGGACAGGTCTATGGCTACACCTTC.

This clone is labeled as medium-sized. The CDR3 DNA reads TGTGCCAGCAGTGAAGCTAGCGGGGGGGCCTACAATGAGCAGTTCTTC. It translates to CASSEASGGAYNEQFF. V usage is TRBV6-1 and J usage is TRBJ2-1, with 11 bases matching TRBD2. The CDR3 is made up of 16 amino acids. Germline assignment: CDR1 MNHNS and CDR2 SASEGT. Trimming took 0 bases from V and 2 from J; bases not matched to a gene: 0.

This CDR3 is CASRNTLSPLHF. As DNA, the CDR3 is TGTGCCAGCAGAAACACCCTGTCACCCCTCCACTTT. The chain links TRBV6-5 to TRBJ1-6; D not certain. The CDR3 loop spans 12 amino acids. The germline V and J ends were trimmed by 6 bases and 10 bases, with 10 bases remaining between them. Germline V gene lookup returns CDR1 MNHEY and CDR2 SVGAGI.

J is TRBJ1-2 and V is TRBV9, with D perhaps TRBD1 (6 bases). The CDR3 consists of 15 residues. Trimming took 0 bases from V and 8 from J, leaving 17 bases between them. Looked up from germline, CDR1 is SGDLS and CDR2 is YYNGEE. As DNA, the CDR3 is TGTGCCAGCAGCGTAGAAGGGGGATCCCCCGGAGGCTACACCTTC. It is translated as CASSVEGGSPGGYTF.

The chain employs TRBV9 and TRBJ2-2, with D uncertain. The CDR3 extends over 14 amino acids. Germline V lookup: CDR1 SGDLS, CDR2 YYNGEE. Trimming removed 0 bases at V and 6 bases at J, with 9 bases between. The CDR3 region has the DNA TGTGCCAGCAGCGTAGAAGTCAGGCCCGGGGAGCTGTTTTTT. Translation: CASSVEVRPGELFF. Together with reference TRBV9 and TRBJ2-2, the CDR3 gives the full variable domain: DSGVTQTPKHLITATGQRVTLRCSPRSGDLSVYWYQQSLDQGLQFLIQYYNGEERAKGNILERFSAQQFPDLHSELNLSSLELGDSALYFCASSVEVRPGELFFGEGSRLTVL.

J is TRBJ2-7 and V is TRBV11-2, with a possible D match to TRBD1 (6 bases). The germline gives CDR1 SGHAT, CDR2 FQNNGV. Trimming shortened V by 4 bases and J by 6 bases, and 10 bases separated the two germline ends. This CDR3 spans 12 amino acids. The CDR3 here is CASSSTGIEQYF. The CDR3 nucleotides are TGTGCCAGCAGCTCAACAGGGATCGAGCAGTACTTC.

The chain couples TRBV2 to TRBJ1-1; the match to TRBD1 covers 9 bases. The CDR3 is 19 amino acids. CDR1 and CDR2 (germline): SNHLY, FYNNEI. The junction had 21 bases not matched to a gene; V was cut back by 7 bases and J by 3 bases. CDR3 region: CASKNPKGEQGARDTEAFF. DNA for the CDR3: TGTGCCAGCAAAAACCCAAAGGGGGAACAGGGGGCAAGGGACACTGAAGCTTTCTTT.

This chain uses TRBV6-6 with TRBJ1-6; possibly TRBD1 for D (5 bases). Trimming took off 2 bases at V and 7 bases at J, with 12 bases between the two ends. The CDR3 is 15 amino acids. CDR1 is MNHNY, CDR2 SVGAGI, per germline (reference sequence). The CDR3 region is CASSYGAEANSPLHF. As DNA, the CDR3 is TGTGCCAGCAGTTACGGGGCAGAGGCAAATTCACCCCTCCACTTT.

This chain joins TRBV25-1 and TRBJ2-2; D may be TRBD2 (6 bases). Germline CDR1 MGHDK, CDR2 SYGVNS. The CDR3 is 15 residues long. The V and J ends lost 6 bases and 4 bases respectively, with 15 bases between them. This CDR3 is CASRGGGESTGELFF. Written as DNA, the CDR3 is TGTGCCAGCAGGGGAGGAGGGGAAAGCACCGGGGAGCTGTTTTTT.

The chain is built from TRBV7-3 and TRBJ2-3; 8 nucleotides align to TRBD2. Per the germline V gene, CDR1 is SGHTA and CDR2 is FQGTGA. V was pared by 0 bases and J by 3 bases, with 2 bases of the junction left unmatched. The CDR3 is made up of 15 amino acids. The CDR3 loop reads CASSLTRGGTDTQYF. The CDR3 bases are TGTGCCAGCAGCTTAACTCGCGGGGGGACAGATACGCAGTATTTT.

In nucleotides, the CDR3 is TGCGCCACCCGACCCGGGACAGCCATCTACGAGCAGTACTTC. As protein: CATRPGTAIYEQYF. This sequence joins TRBV5-1 and TRBJ2-7, with TRBD1 identical over 7 bases. V shed 9 bases and J 3 bases; nucleotides not matched to a gene: 12. Germline assignment: CDR1 SGHRS and CDR2 YFSETQ. The CDR3 is made up of 14 amino acids.

V gene TRBV19 combines with J gene TRBJ2-5; D perhaps matches TRBD1 (6 bases). Germline V gene lookup returns CDR1 LNHDA and CDR2 SQIVND (reference sequence). The CDR3 has 14 amino acids. Trimming removed 8 bases at V and 0 bases at J, with 13 bases between. The CDR3 reads CASSPGQNQETQYF. CDR3 sequence (DNA): TGTGCCAGTTCACCCGGACAGAACCAAGAGACCCAGTACTTC.

This sequence joins TRBV18 and TRBJ2-3; tentative D call: TRBD1 (5 bases). The V end lost 3 bases, the J end lost 4 bases, and 17 bases lay between the germline ends. CDR1 and CDR2 from the germline V gene are KGHSH and LQKENI. The length of the CDR3 is 16 residues. The CDR3, as DNA: TGTGCCAGCTCACCTCCCGTCACAGGTGACTCAGATACGCAGTATTTT. This translates into CASSPPVTGDSDTQYF.

This chain joins TRBV6-5 and TRBJ1-2; TRBD1 matches at 7 bases. Germline CDR1 is MNHEY and CDR2 is SVGAGI. The CDR3 totals 13 residues. Unmatched junction bases numbered 4, after V lost 4 bases and J lost 5 bases. In DNA, the CDR3 is TGTGCCAGCAGTTTCGTGACAGGGTATGGCTACACCTTC. It encodes CASSFVTGYGYTF.

V is TRBV9 and J is TRBJ1-5; D remains unclear. Trimming cost V 0 bases and J 4 bases, with 11 bases left between them. The CDR3 is made up of 15 amino acids. The germline V gene encodes CDR1 SGDLS and CDR2 YYNGEE. The DNA of the CDR3 is TGTGCCAGCAGCGTAGACTCTTCCTCTAATCAGCCCCAGCATTTT. Translating it yields CASSVDSSSNQPQHF.

The J gene is TRBJ1-4, the V gene TRBV6-5; D is perhaps TRBD1 (6 bases). Trimming stripped 6 bases from V and 7 bases from J, with 12 bases between. Germline assignment: CDR1 MNHEY and CDR2 SVGAGI. There are 13 residues in the CDR3. CDR3 sequence (DNA): TGTGCCAGCAGACAGGGTTTACGTGAAAAACTGTTTTTT. This translates into CASRQGLREKLFF.

The chain combines TRBV5-6 with TRBJ1-5; possible D gene TRBD1, 6 bases. The CDR3 spans 13 residues. The germline V gene encodes CDR1 SGHDT and CDR2 YYEEEE. Between the trimmed V and J ends, which lost 8 bases and 1 base, there was a span of 10 bases. CDR3 DNA: TGTGCCAGTTCCAGGGGAAGCAATCAGCCCCAGCATTTT. Translation gives CASSRGSNQPQHF.